This T cell receptor (beta chain) is drawn from a study of T cell clonotyping in hematopoietic cell transplantation (TCRdb year 2021). Background on the whole study: Pretransplant samples from recipients were collected after cytoreduction. The study collected 135 blood samples from under 45 consecutive transplant recipients and their related donors. Patients were recruited between September 2015 and 2017 and followed until late 2020 or death.

According to the study, the label for this sample's time point signals: recipient sample about 28 days before transplant, after cytoreduction. Blood from recipients was drawn about 28 days before transplant and again at days 30, 100 and 180 after transplant. Using Nuclei Lysis Solution, genomic DNA was extracted from unfractionated peripheral blood mononuclear cells that were either fresh or cryopreserved. TCR beta CDR3 regions were amplified from genomic DNA with the immunoSEQ assay, a bias-controlled multiplex PCR using V- and J-specific primers. A proprietary barcode and Illumina adapter sequences were added to the CDR3 amplicons in a second PCR step. An Illumina MiSeq instrument was used for sequencing of the CDR3 libraries. In the authors' own workflow: Export and quality control were done with immunoSEQ Analyzer 3.0, while downstream analyses used R Bioconductor and Immunarch. Only productive rearrangements in the normalized downsampled data set were used to calculate repertoire metrics. Pathologically expanded clonotypes were defined as those larger than 5 templates in the normalized cohort. The Inverse Simpson Index served as the measure of repertoire diversity. The non-normalized data set was used for CMV-specificity analyses so that all clonotypes could be captured. The immuneACCESS repertoire file appears here via TCRdb, limited to in-frame rearrangements. These files lack a portion of the clones; in checked studies, under half of the deficit traces to unresolved V genes, and the cause of the others is not known. The DNA gave D and trimming, while V, J and clone size come from that table. Counted in this sample were around 80,000 clones; 90% to 96% of them appeared once. The leading ten clones occupy under 2% of the sample.

At the junction V is shortened by 4 bases and J by 8 bases, with 8 bases in between. Its CDR3 holds 10 amino acids, cysteine through phenylalanine. Of the read, only the CDR3 DNA is kept; its 30 bases are in frame from base 1. CDR1 and CDR2 (DFQATT, SNEGSKA) derive from the germline V gene (reference sequence). Study-wide findings and limitations: Sample size was limited, and cells were not sorted, so CD4 and CD8 repertoire contributions could not be separated. Only a small fraction of recipient repertoires overlapped donor repertoires, with over 95% appearing de novo at the given depth. Recipient TCR diversity fell after transplant, with pathologically expanded clonotypes rising progressively from day 30 to day 180. Donor and pretransplant recipient Inverse Simpson Index values predicted broader posttransplant TCR repertoire diversity.

With respect to this clone: No antigen is known for it. No much larger clonotype is one base removed from it; base qualities were not supplied.

This chain is built from TRBV20-1 and TRBJ2-5; a weak D assignment points to TRBD2 (5 bases agree). Sequences were derived from peripheral blood mononuclear cells, sampled before stem cell transplant. The TCR comes from a woman aged 45-59 years with acute myeloid leukemia. Some clones in this sample may be carry-over from other donors' samples. This receptor has the CDR3 CSATRTTQYF. The nucleotide sequence is given as TGCAGTGCTACTAGGACTACCCAGTACTTC.